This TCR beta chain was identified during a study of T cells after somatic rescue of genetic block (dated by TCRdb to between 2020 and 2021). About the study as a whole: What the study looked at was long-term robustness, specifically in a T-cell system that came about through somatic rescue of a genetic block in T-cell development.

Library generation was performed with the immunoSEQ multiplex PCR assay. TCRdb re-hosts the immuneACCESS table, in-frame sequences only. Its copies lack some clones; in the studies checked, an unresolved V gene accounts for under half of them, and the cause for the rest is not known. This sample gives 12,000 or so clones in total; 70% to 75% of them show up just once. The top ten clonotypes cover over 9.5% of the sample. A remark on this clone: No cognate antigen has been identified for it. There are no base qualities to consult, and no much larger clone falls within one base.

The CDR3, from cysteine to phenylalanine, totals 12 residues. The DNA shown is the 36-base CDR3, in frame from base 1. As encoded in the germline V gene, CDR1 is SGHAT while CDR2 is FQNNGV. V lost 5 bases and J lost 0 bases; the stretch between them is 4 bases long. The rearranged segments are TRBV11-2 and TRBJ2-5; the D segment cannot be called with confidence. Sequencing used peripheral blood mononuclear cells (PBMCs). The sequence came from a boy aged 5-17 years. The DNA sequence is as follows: TGTGCCAGCAGCGACTACCAAGAGACCCAGTACTTC. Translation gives CASSDYQETQYF. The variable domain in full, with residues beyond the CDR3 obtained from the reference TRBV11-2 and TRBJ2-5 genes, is EAGVAQSPRYKIIEKRQSVAFWCNPISGHATLYWYQQILGQGPKLLIQFQNNGVVDDSQLPKDRFSAERLKGVDSTLKIQPAKLEDSAVYLCASSDYQETQYFGPGTRLLVL.